This T cell receptor (beta chain) came from a study of beta chain features in type 1 diabetes. cDNA synthesis used the whole RNA isolate, giving expressed TCRB sequences. The method was immunoSEQ multiplex PCR; TCRdb's version includes in-frame clones alone and lacks a portion of them. The table has around 320,000 clones, 11% to 15% seen once. Unmatched junction bases numbered 11, after V lost 4 bases and J lost 7 bases. The CDR3 runs to 14 residues. Germline V gene data show CDR1 as GTSNPN and CDR2 as SVGIG (reference sequence). The chain has TRBV30 and TRBJ2-7, with TRBD1 matching 9 bases. The origin of this receptor is a young man in good health. The material sequenced was central memory CD4+ T cells from blood. Here the CDR3 reads CAWTPGQGDGEQYV. The CDR3, as DNA: TGTGCCTGGACGCCGGGACAGGGAGACGGGGAGCAGTACGTC.